Listed below are T cell receptor beta chains from one sample, sequenced in a study of tumor-infiltrating lymphocytes in oesophageal squamous cell carcinoma. TCRdb re-called the PCR reads with MiXCR, one entry per CDR3 protein. This repertoire shows 9,000 or so distinct CDR3 sequences, 66% found once; its top ten account for around 33%. The sequenced material came from esophageal tumor tissue. The source is a female donor with esophageal squamous cell carcinoma. The CDR3 runs from the conserved cysteine through the conserved F or W. The D gene is left open where the match is weak. A row's size may be missing; if present it is once, few, many or a size class.

J | V | size | D | CDR3 | DNA
TRBJ1-4 | TRBV5-1 | many | NA | CASSLSLLGEKLFF | TGCGCCAGCAGCTTGTCGCTGTTGGGTGAAAAACTGTTTTTT
TRBJ2-1 | TRBV7-3 | NA | NA | CASSLIGSGRNEQFF | TGTGCCAGCAGCTTAATCGGGAGTGGTAGGAATGAGCAGTTCTTC
TRBJ2-7 | TRBV6-4 | NA | TRBD1 | CASSRDRGRDEQYF | TGTGCCAGCAGTCGGGACAGGGGGCGCGACGAGCAGTACTTC
TRBJ2-5 | TRBV7-3 | NA | NA | CASSCPPTGRETQYF | TGTGCCAGCAGCTGTCCACCCACGGGGCGGGAGACCCAGTACTTC
TRBJ2-3 | TRBV11-2 | NA | NA | CASSQASDTQYF | TGTGCCAGCAGCCAAGCGTCAGATACGCAGTATTTT
TRBJ2-1 | TRBV7-3 | few | TRBD1 | CASSAGQGAISEQFF | TGTGCCAGCAGCGCCGGACAGGGGGCGATCTCTGAGCAGTTCTTC
TRBJ2-5 | TRBV7-4 | NA | NA | CASSVFGFRGETQYF | TGTGCCAGCAGCGTATTTGGGTTTAGGGGAGAGACCCAGTACTTC
TRBJ2-4 | TRBV7-9 | NA | TRBD2 | CASSRTAGGNIQYF | TGTGCCAGCAGCCGGACCGCGGGGGGTAACATTCAGTACTTC
TRBJ2-7 | TRBV7-9 | NA | NA | CASSSTYEQYF | TGTGCCAGCAGCTCTACCTACGAGCAGTACTTC
TRBJ1-2 | TRBV6-1 | NA | NA | CASRAYRSGYTF | TGTGCCAGCAGGGCCTATAGGAGTGGCTACACCTTC
TRBJ1-1 | TRBV6-1 | NA | NA | CASSGRGRVLEAFF | TGTGCCAGCAGTGGGAGGGGACGGGTCCTTGAAGCTTTCTTT
TRBJ2-1 | TRBV18 | NA | NA | CASSPGGLFPNEQFF | TGTGCCAGCTCACCTGGGGGGTTATTTCCCAATGAGCAGTTCTTC
TRBJ2-1 | TRBV7-3 | few | TRBD2 | CASSSTGTSGSFFGNEQFF | TGTGCCAGCAGCTCAACCGGGACTAGCGGGAGTTTTTTCGGCAATGAGCAGTTCTTC
TRBJ2-1 | TRBV7-8 | NA | NA | CASSATRTNEQFF | TGTGCCAGCAGCGCTACTAGGACGAATGAGCAGTTCTTC
TRBJ2-1 | TRBV7-6 | NA | NA | CASSQLTSQFSYNEQFF | TGTGCCAGCAGCCAACTAACTAGCCAATTCTCCTACAATGAGCAGTTCTTC
TRBJ2-1 | TRBV6-9 | NA | NA | CASSFTDSRNSPLHF | TGTGCCAGCAGTTTTACGGACAGTAGAAATTCACCCCTCCACTTC
TRBJ2-2 | TRBV7-6 | NA | NA | CASSLAGYTGELFF | TGTGCCAGCAGCTTAGCAGGGTACACCGGGGAGCTGTTTTTT
TRBJ2-1 | TRBV7-9 | NA | NA | CASSPAPSAYNEQFF | TGTGCCAGCAGCCCGGCTCCGTCGGCCTACAATGAGCAGTTCTTC
TRBJ1-4 | TRBV5-1 | NA | NA | CASSLGATNEKLFF | TGCGCCAGCAGCTTAGGGGCAACTAATGAAAAACTGTTTTTT
TRBJ2-7 | TRBV7-2 | few | TRBD2 | CASSLSGMVHEQYF | TGTGCCAGCAGCCTAAGCGGGATGGTACACGAGCAGTACTTC
TRBJ2-3 | TRBV12-3/TRBV12-4 | NA | NA | CASSLAQASIPSTDTQYF | TGTGCCAGCAGTTTAGCGCAGGCATCGATACCTAGCACAGATACGCAGTATTTT
TRBJ2-7 | TRBV7-3 | NA | TRBD1 | CASSLTGDRLYEQYF | TGTGCCAGCAGCTTAACCGGGGACAGGCTCTACGAGCAGTACTTC
TRBJ2-5 | TRBV12-3/TRBV12-4 | few | NA | CASTQGRTAQETQYF | TGTGCCAGCACCCAAGGGAGGACGGCCCAAGAGACCCAGTACTTC
TRBJ2-7 | TRBV7-8 | few | NA | CASSFDDTYEQYF | TGTGCCAGCAGCTTCGACGACACCTACGAGCAGTACTTC
TRBJ2-1 | TRBV7-2 | few | NA | CASSFVGGYNEQFF | TGTGCCAGCAGCTTTGTAGGAGGGTACAATGAGCAGTTCTTC
TRBJ2-1 | TRBV7-2 | NA | TRBD1 | CASMPGTGRHNEQFF | TGTGCCAGCATGCCAGGGACAGGGCGCCACAATGAGCAGTTCTTC
TRBJ2-5 | TRBV11-3 | NA | NA | CASSPGSWETQYF | TGTGCCAGCAGCCCCGGATCCTGGGAGACCCAGTACTTC
TRBJ2-3 | TRBV7-8 | few | TRBD1 | CASSEGQGRTDTQYF | TGTGCCAGCAGCGAGGGACAGGGCCGGACAGATACGCAGTATTTT
TRBJ1-3 | TRBV6-1 | few | NA | CASRLDTFPGNTIYF | TGTGCCAGCAGACTAGACACATTCCCTGGAAACACCATATATTTT
TRBJ2-1 | TRBV10-1 | NA | NA | CASREEGREISYNEQFF | TGCGCCAGCAGGGAGGAGGGACGGGAGATCTCCTACAATGAGCAGTTCTTC
TRBJ2-3 | TRBV7-2 | NA | NA | CASSPGTPHTQYF | TGTGCCAGCAGCCCCGGGACACCGCATACGCAGTATTTT
TRBJ2-3 | TRBV11-3 | NA | TRBD2 | CASSSGLAGVTDTQYF | TGTGCCAGCAGCTCGGGACTAGCGGGAGTCACAGATACGCAGTATTTT
TRBJ2-3 | TRBV7-6 | NA | NA | CASSLAETDTQYF | TGTGCTAGCAGCTTAGCGGAAACAGATACGCAGTATTTT
TRBJ2-5 | TRBV7-2 | NA | TRBD2 | CASSLLTSGKETQYF | TGTGCCAGCAGCTTATTGACTAGCGGGAAGGAGACCCAGTACTTC
TRBJ1-5 | TRBV28 | NA | NA | CASSEDSYQPQHF | TGTGCCAGCAGTGAGGACAGTTATCAGCCCCAGCATTTT